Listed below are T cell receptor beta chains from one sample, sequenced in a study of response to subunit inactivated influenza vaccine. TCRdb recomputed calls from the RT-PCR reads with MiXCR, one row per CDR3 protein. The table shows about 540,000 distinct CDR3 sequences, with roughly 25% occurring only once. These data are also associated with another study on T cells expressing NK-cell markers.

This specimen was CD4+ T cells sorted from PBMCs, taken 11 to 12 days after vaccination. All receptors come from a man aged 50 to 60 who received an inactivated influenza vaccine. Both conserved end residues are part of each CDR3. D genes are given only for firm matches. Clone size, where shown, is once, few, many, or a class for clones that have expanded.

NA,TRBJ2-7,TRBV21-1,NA,TGTGCCAGCAGCAAAGAGGAGGGGCCTTCCTACGAGCAGTACTTC,CASSKEEGPSYEQYF
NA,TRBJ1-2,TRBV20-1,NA,TGCAGTGCTTCTAGGGGGATCTATGGCTACACCTTC,CSASRGIYGYTF
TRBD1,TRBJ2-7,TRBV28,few,TGTGCCAGCATGGGACAGCGCAGATTTGCCGCCTACGAGCAGTACTTC,CASMGQRRFAAYEQYF
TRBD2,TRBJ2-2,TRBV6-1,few,TGTGCCGGAAAAGGGCAGCGGGGGAGACACACCGGGGAGCTGTTTTTT,CAGKGQRGRHTGELFF
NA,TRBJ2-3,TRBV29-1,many,TGCAGCGTTGAGAAGGGACGCACAGATACGCAGTATTTT,CSVEKGRTDTQYF
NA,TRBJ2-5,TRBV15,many,TGTGCCACCAGCAACAGGGGAGGCCAAGAGACCCAGTACTTC,CATSNRGGQETQYF
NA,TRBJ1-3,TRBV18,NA,TGTGCCAGCTCACCCGACACGAGCTCTGGAAACACCATATATTTT,CASSPDTSSGNTIYF
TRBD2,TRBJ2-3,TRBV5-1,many,TGCGCCAGCAGCTCCGGACTAGCGGGAGGCACAGATACGCAGTATTTT,CASSSGLAGGTDTQYF
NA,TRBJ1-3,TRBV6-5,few,TGTGCCAGCAGTTACTCGCAACAGAACAAAGGAAACACCATATATTTT,CASSYSQQNKGNTIYF
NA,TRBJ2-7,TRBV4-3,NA,TGCGCCAGCAGCCAAGAACTAGGACTCGAGCAGTACTTC,CASSQELGLEQYF
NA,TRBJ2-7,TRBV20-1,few,TGCAGTGCTAGAGGCGCACCCTTGTCCTACGAGCAGTACTTC,CSARGAPLSYEQYF
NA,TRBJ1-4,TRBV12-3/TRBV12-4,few,TGTGCCAGCAGTTCGGGTGTCGGGGCGACTAATGAAAAACTGTTTTTT,CASSSGVGATNEKLFF
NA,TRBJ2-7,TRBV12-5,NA,TGTGCTAGTGGTTTGGGAGTGAACGTCTACGAGCAGTACTTC,CASGLGVNVYEQYF
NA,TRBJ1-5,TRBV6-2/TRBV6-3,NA,TGTGCCAGCAGTTATCGGAGTTACAACAATCAGCCCCAGCATTTT,CASSYRSYNNQPQHF
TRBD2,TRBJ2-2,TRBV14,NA,TGTGCCAGCAGCCAGGGACTAGCGGGAGTTTGGACCGGGGAGCTGTTTTTT,CASSQGLAGVWTGELFF
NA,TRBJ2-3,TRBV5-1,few,TGCGCCAGCAGCGAAGGACAAAAAACAGATACGCAGTATTTT,CASSEGQKTDTQYF
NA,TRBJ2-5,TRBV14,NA,TGTGCCAGCAGCCAAGGGGGAGTGGAGACCCAGTACTTC,CASSQGGVETQYF
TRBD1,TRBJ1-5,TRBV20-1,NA,TGCAGTGCTAGAGGAAGGGGGCTCGGGCAGCCCCAGCATTTT,CSARGRGLGQPQHF
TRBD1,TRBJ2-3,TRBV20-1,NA,TGCCTAATCCGGGACAGGGTGCCAGATACGCAGTATTTT,CLIRDRVPDTQYF
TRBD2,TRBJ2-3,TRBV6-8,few,TGTGCCAGCAACTTACCTTGGCTAGCGGGAGACGTGAGCACAGATACGCAGTATTTT,CASNLPWLAGDVSTDTQYF
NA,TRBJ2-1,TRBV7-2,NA,TGTGCCAGCAGCTTGATATACAACAATGAGCAGTTCTTC,CASSLIYNNEQFF
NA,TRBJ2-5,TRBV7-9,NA,TGTGCCAGCAGCCTGGGCGTTGGAGGGGGAGAGACCCAGTACTTC,CASSLGVGGGETQYF
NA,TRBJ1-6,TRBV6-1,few,TGTGCCAGCAGTGGAGACTTATCACAGAATAATTCACCCCTCCACTTT,CASSGDLSQNNSPLHF
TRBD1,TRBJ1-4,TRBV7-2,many,TGTGCCAGCAGCCCGACCGGGACAGGGTCGGAAAAACTGTTTTTT,CASSPTGTGSEKLFF
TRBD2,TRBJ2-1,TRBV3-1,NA,TGTGCCAGCAGAGACCAGCCAGCGGGGGGGCCAAATGAGCAGTTCTTC,CASRDQPAGGPNEQFF
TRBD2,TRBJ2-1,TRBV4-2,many,TGTGCCAGCAGCCAAGAATTAGCGGGGGCGATCTACAATGAGCAGTTCTTC,CASSQELAGAIYNEQFF
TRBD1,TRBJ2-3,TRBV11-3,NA,TGTGCCAGCAGCTTAGATAACGGACAGGATTCAGATACGCAGTATTTT,CASSLDNGQDSDTQYF
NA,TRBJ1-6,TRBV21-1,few,TGTGCCATCCCGACAGCGACGACTAATTCACCCCTCCACTTT,CAIPTATTNSPLHF
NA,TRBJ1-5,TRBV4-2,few,TGTGCCAGCAGCCAATTAGGGTATAGCAATCAGCCCCAGCATTTT,CASSQLGYSNQPQHF
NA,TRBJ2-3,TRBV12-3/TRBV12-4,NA,TGTGCCAGCAGTAGGGAGACGGTCCGCACAGATACGCAGTATTTT,CASSRETVRTDTQYF
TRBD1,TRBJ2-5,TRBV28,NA,TGTGCCACCACACTAACCCGGGGGACAGGGGGCCGCGAGACCCAGTACTTC,CATTLTRGTGGRETQYF
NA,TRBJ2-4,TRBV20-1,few,TGCAGTGCTAGGGGGGGTGGCATTCAGTACTTC,CSARGGGIQYF
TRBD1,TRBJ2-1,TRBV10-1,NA,TGCGCCAGCAGTGGAGACAGGGGAGCTACTTACAATGAGCAGTTCTTC,CASSGDRGATYNEQFF
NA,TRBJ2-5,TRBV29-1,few,TGCAGCGTTGAACGTGTCCCCCAAGAGACCCAGTACTTC,CSVERVPQETQYF
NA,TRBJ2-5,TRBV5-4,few,TGTGCCAGCAGCGGAAACGGGCCCGTCCGGGAGACCCAGTACTTC,CASSGNGPVRETQYF
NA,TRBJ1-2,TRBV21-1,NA,TGTGCCAGCAGCCCTCAATGGTACTATGGCTACACCTTC,CASSPQWYYGYTF
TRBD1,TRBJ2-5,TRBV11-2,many,TGTGCCAGCAGCGCCGACAGGGGGCGAGAGACCCAGTACTTC,CASSADRGRETQYF
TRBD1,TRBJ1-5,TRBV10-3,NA,TGTGCCAGCGAAGCCGGGACAGGGGGCGGTCAGCCCCAGCATTTT,CASEAGTGGGQPQHF
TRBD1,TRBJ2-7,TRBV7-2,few,TGTGCCAGCAGCTTATTTGGACAGGAATCCTTATACGAGCAGTACTTC,CASSLFGQESLYEQYF
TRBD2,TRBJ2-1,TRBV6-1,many,TGTGCCAGCAGACCCAGCGGGGGAACCGGTAATGAGCAGTTCTTC,CASRPSGGTGNEQFF
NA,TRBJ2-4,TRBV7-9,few,TGTGCCAGCAGCTCCCTAACTGACATTCAGTACTTC,CASSSLTDIQYF
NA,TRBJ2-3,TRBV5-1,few,TGCGCCAGCAGCTTGGAGGTTAGCACAGATACGCAGTATTTT,CASSLEVSTDTQYF
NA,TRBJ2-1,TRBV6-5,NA,TGTGCCAGCAGTTATTCCCCCCGATCGGGAGATGAGCAGTTCTTC,CASSYSPRSGDEQFF
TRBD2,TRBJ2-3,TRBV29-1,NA,TGCAGCGTCCCACCGGGACTAGCAGATACGCAGTATTTT,CSVPPGLADTQYF
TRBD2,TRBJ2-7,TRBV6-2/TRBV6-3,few,TGTGCCAGCAGACCCGGACTAGCGGGCCTCTTCAGCGGCGAGCAGTACTTC,CASRPGLAGLFSGEQYF
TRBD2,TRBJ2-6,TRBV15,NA,TGTGCCACCAGCAGGAGAGGGCTAGCGGGAGCTGGGGCCAACGTCCTGACTTTC,CATSRRGLAGAGANVLTF
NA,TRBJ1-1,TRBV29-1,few,TGCAGCGGAGCAGGGAGGGGAACTGAAGCTTTCTTT,CSGAGRGTEAFF
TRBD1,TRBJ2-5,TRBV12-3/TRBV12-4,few,TGTGCCAGTAGTATGAGGGGGCTGGGGCAAGAGACCCAGTACTTC,CASSMRGLGQETQYF
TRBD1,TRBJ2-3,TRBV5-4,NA,TGTGCCAGCAGCTTGGGTCGCACAGGGGGAACAGATACGCAGTATTTT,CASSLGRTGGTDTQYF
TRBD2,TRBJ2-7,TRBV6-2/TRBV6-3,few,TGTGCCAGCAGTTACCCTAGCGGGGGGCCGACAACCTACGAGCAGTACTTC,CASSYPSGGPTTYEQYF
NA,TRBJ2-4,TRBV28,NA,TGTGCCAGCAGTTTTGCGGCGGCCCCGGTCGTTCAGTACTTC,CASSFAAAPVVQYF
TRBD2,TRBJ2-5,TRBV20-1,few,TGCAGTGCTAGAGATTGGCGGGAGCTGCCAGAGACCCAGTACTTC,CSARDWRELPETQYF
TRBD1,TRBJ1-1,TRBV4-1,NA,TGCGCCAGCAGCCAAGTTGCAGGGGGTAGGAACACTGAAGCTTTCTTT,CASSQVAGGRNTEAFF
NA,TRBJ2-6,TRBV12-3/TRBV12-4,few,TGTGCCAGCAGTTCCTTCGGCTCCTCTGGGGCCAACGTCCTGACTTTC,CASSSFGSSGANVLTF